These T cell receptor beta chains were read from a single sample in a study of blood T cells in healthy people across ages. TCRdb analysed the 5' RACE reads with MiXCR anew, one entry per CDR3 protein. The profile covers 700,000 or so distinct CDR3 sequences, with 40% to 45% appearing a single time and around 30% taken by the ten largest. Sequencing was carried out using blood. The origin of the receptors is a man of 80 years or more in good health. CDR3s include the opening cysteine and the closing phenylalanine or tryptophan. D genes are given only for firm matches. Part of the rows lack a size; the others show once, few, many or a class for expanded clones.

size	V	D	J	DNA	CDR3
few	TRBV29-1	TRBD1	TRBJ2-2	TGCAGCGTTGAGGACAGGGAGGCCGGGGAGCTGTTTTTT	CSVEDREAGELFF
few	TRBV20-1	.	TRBJ1-5	TGCAGTGGGATGGGGGGCTTCGGACAGCCCCAGCATTTT	CSGMGGFGQPQHF
once	TRBV6-1	TRBD2	TRBJ2-7	TGTGCCAGCAGTAGACATAGCGGGGGCCAAACCTACGAGCAGTACTTC	CASSRHSGGQTYEQYF
.	TRBV4-3	.	TRBJ2-1	TGCGCCAGCAGCCAAGCCAGGGTTCTCAATGAGCAGTTCTTC	CASSQARVLNEQFF
many	TRBV12-3/TRBV12-4	TRBD2	TRBJ2-6	TGTGCCAGCAGGCGCGGGAGCTCTGGGGCCAACGTCCTGACTTTC	CASRRGSSGANVLTF
.	TRBV4-3	.	TRBJ1-6	TGCGCCAGCAGCCAAGAGGGCAGGGAGTCACCCCTCCACTTT	CASSQEGRESPLHF
.	TRBV3-1	.	TRBJ1-2	TGTGCCAGCAGCCAGAACCGGCAGAACTATGGCTACACCTTC	CASSQNRQNYGYTF
few	TRBV12-3/TRBV12-4	TRBD2	TRBJ2-1	TGTGCCAGCAGTGGGACTAGCGGGGGGGCCTCCTACAATGAGCAGTTCTTC	CASSGTSGGASYNEQFF
few	TRBV27	TRBD2	TRBJ2-7	TGTGCCAGCAGTTCTCCCGGGACTAGCGGGAGCGGTGAGCAGTACTTC	CASSSPGTSGSGEQYF
.	TRBV6-5	.	TRBJ2-7	TGTGCCAGCAGGTACGATGGCTGCGAGCAGTACTTC	CASRYDGCEQYF
.	TRBV29-1	TRBD2	TRBJ2-1	TGCAGCGTTGGGCGGGAGATGTACAATGAGGAGTTCTTC	CSVGREMYNEEFF
.	TRBV20-1	TRBD2	TRBJ2-1	TGCGGTGCTACCCCAGGGACTAGGAGCAATGAGCAGTTCTTC	CGATPGTRSNEQFF
.	TRBV12-3/TRBV12-4	TRBD2	TRBJ2-2	TGTGCCAGCAGTAACTCGGGACTAGCGGGAGGTCACGGGGAGCTGTTTTTT	CASSNSGLAGGHGELFF
.	TRBV11-2	TRBD1	TRBJ2-3	TGTGCCAGCAGCTTACAAGACAGGGACACAGATACGCAGTATTTT	CASSLQDRDTDTQYF
.	TRBV20-1	.	TRBJ2-7	TGCAGTGCTAGGGGGCGACGTCTATCCTACGAGCAGTACTTC	CSARGRRLSYEQYF
few	TRBV12-3/TRBV12-4	.	TRBJ2-5	TGTGCCAGCAGTTTTGCGGGGAACCAAGAGACCCAGTACTTC	CASSFAGNQETQYF
.	TRBV4-2	.	TRBJ2-7	TGTGCCAGCAGCCAAGATGCTTCGGGGGCTATCTCCTACGAGCAGTACTTC	CASSQDASGAISYEQYF
.	TRBV6-5	.	TRBJ1-1	TGTGCCAGCAGTTACCGGGGTACGATGAACACTGAAGCTTTCTTT	CASSYRGTMNTEAFF
.	TRBV20-1	TRBD1	TRBJ2-1	TGCAGTGCGGAATACTATGGGACAGGGACCCTAGCAGAACTCTACAATGAGCAGTTCTTC	CSAEYYGTGTLAELYNEQFF
.	TRBV3-1	.	TRBJ1-1	TGTGCCAGCAGCCAGGGGAGGACTGAAGCTTTCTTT	CASSQGRTEAFF
many	TRBV11-2	.	TRBJ2-3	TGTGCCAGCAGCGCCAAGCCGGGACTGAGAACAGATACGCAGTATTTT	CASSAKPGLRTDTQYF
.	TRBV7-2	.	TRBJ2-1	TGTGCCAGCAGCCTGGGGGGGACATTTACCTACGAGCAGTTCTTC	CASSLGGTFTYEQFF
.	TRBV7-9	.	TRBJ2-5	TGTGCCAGCAGCTTAGTTGCGGGGGCCCTGTTTGGGTACCAAGAGACCCAGTACTTC	CASSLVAGALFGYQETQYF
.	TRBV9	.	TRBJ2-4	.	CASSVARQGGGEQFFGPGTQYF
few	TRBV5-6	.	TRBJ1-2	TGTGCCAGCAGCTTTAGTGCGGGCGGTTATGGCTACACCTTC	CASSFSAGGYGYTF
.	TRBV29-1	.	TRBJ1-4	TGCAGCGCCGCTGGACAACGGGGGGCTAATGAAAAACTGTTTTTT	CSAAGQRGANEKLFF
few	TRBV3-1	TRBD2	TRBJ2-3	TGTGCCAGCAGCCAAGATCGACTAGCGGGGGGCACAGATACGCAGTATTTT	CASSQDRLAGGTDTQYF
.	TRBV4-3	.	TRBJ1-2	TGCGCCAGCGGCCAGGAGCAAGGGGGGCAAGGCTACACTTTC	CASGQEQGGQGYTF
.	TRBV3-1	TRBD1	TRBJ1-3	TGTGCCAGCAGCCTGCGGACAGGACAGAGCAACACCATATATTTT	CASSLRTGQSNTIYF
few	TRBV30	.	TRBJ2-1	TGTGCCGGAAGACGGAGAGGGGCATACAATGAGCAGTTCTTC	CAGRRRGAYNEQFF
.	TRBV12-3/TRBV12-4	.	TRBJ2-5	TGTGCCAGCAGCCTAGGGATGGAGACCCAGTACTTC	CASSLGMETQYF
few	TRBV7-9	.	TRBJ2-5	TGTGCCAGCAGCTTGGGGAGGGGGTACCAAGAGACCCAGTACTTC	CASSLGRGYQETQYF
.	TRBV7-9	.	TRBJ2-7	TGTGCCAGCAGTTCCGAGGCTTACGAGCAGTACTTC	CASSSEAYEQYF
many	TRBV20-1	TRBD1	TRBJ2-1	TGCAGTGCAGCCCTCGAGGAGGGGACAGGGCAGCCTGAGCAGTTCTTC	CSAALEEGTGQPEQFF
.	TRBV2	TRBD2	TRBJ2-1	TGTGCCAGCAGACCAGACATAGCGGGAGCCAGGGATGAGCAGTTCTTC	CASRPDIAGARDEQFF
few	TRBV9	.	TRBJ2-3	TGTGCCAGCAGCCGTTGGTCAGATACGCAGTATTTT	CASSRWSDTQYF
many	TRBV6-2/TRBV6-3	.	TRBJ2-7	TGTGCCAGCAGCTCTCTCCCCTACGAGCAGTACTTC	CASSSLPYEQYF
.	TRBV4-3	.	TRBJ2-7	TGCGCCAGCAGCCAAGATCCGGCAGGGGTAGACGAGCAGTACTTC	CASSQDPAGVDEQYF
few	TRBV29-1	.	TRBJ2-7	TGCAGCACCCCTGGGACGGGCTCCTACGAGCAGTACTTC	CSTPGTGSYEQYF
.	TRBV20-1	.	TRBJ1-1	TGCAGCCCGGCGGGGTTAGGCACTGAAGCTTTCTTT	CSPAGLGTEAFF
.	TRBV6-2/TRBV6-3	.	TRBJ1-2	TGTGCCAGCAGTTCTCCCAGAAGAAACGCTAACTATGGCTACACCTTC	CASSSPRRNANYGYTF
few	TRBV12-3/TRBV12-4	TRBD2	TRBJ2-3	TGTGCCAGCAGTTTTAGCGGGGGGGATAGCTTTTATACGCAGTATTTT	CASSFSGGDSFYTQYF
many	TRBV20-1	.	TRBJ2-7	TGCAGTTCTGAACATTCCTACGAGCAGTACTTC	CSSEHSYEQYF
.	TRBV6-2/TRBV6-3	TRBD2	TRBJ2-5	TGTGCCAGCACCTACCCTTCAGCGGGGTCTAGGGAGACCCAGTACTTC	CASTYPSAGSRETQYF
.	TRBV5-1	TRBD2	TRBJ2-3	TGCGCCAGCAGCCCCGGGACTAGGAAACACACAGATACGCAGTATTTT	CASSPGTRKHTDTQYF
many	TRBV7-9	.	TRBJ1-2	TGTGCCAGCAGTACCCGACAGAACTATGGCTACACCTTC	CASSTRQNYGYTF
few	TRBV7-2	TRBD1	TRBJ1-2	TGTGCCAGCAGCCTAGTGACGGGGACAGCTAACTATGGCTACACCTTC	CASSLVTGTANYGYTF
few	TRBV29-1	.	TRBJ2-3	TGCAGCGTTGAAGGCGCGAGCGGAGCTAGCACAGATACGCAGTATTTT	CSVEGASGASTDTQYF
once	TRBV30	.	TRBJ2-7	TGTGCCTGGATTGGGGTGGGGGCCTACGAGCAGTACTTC	CAWIGVGAYEQYF
.	TRBV20-1	.	TRBJ1-4	TGCAGTGCTAGGGCCCGCGAAGGGTATGAAAAACTGTTTTTT	CSARAREGYEKLFF
.	TRBV20-1	.	TRBJ1-5	TGCAGTGCTCGCCAGAACGCAGGGCCCAATCAGCCCCAGCATTTT	CSARQNAGPNQPQHF
.	TRBV15	.	TRBJ2-7	TGTGCCACCAGTCGGAGTGGGTCTGACTACGAGCAGTACTTC	CATSRSGSDYEQYF
.	TRBV6-1	TRBD2	TRBJ2-7	TGTGCCAGCAGTGCCCGCTGGACTAGCGGGAGGTCGCCTGAGCAGTACTTC	CASSARWTSGRSPEQYF
.	TRBV6-1	TRBD1	TRBJ1-2	TGTGCCAGCATCAGGACTGCGACGACAGGGGCCTATTTCTATGGCTACACCTTC	CASIRTATTGAYFYGYTF
.	TRBV4-1	.	TRBJ1-2	TGCGCCAGCAGCCAAGATTCGAACAGGGTTGATGGCTACACCTTC	CASSQDSNRVDGYTF
few	TRBV6-6	.	TRBJ1-5	TGTGCCAGCAGGGGGGGGGATCAGCCCCAGCATTTT	CASRGGDQPQHF